This TCR beta chain was sequenced for a study of T cells after yellow fever vaccination. Trimming cost V 7 bases and J 3 bases, with 9 bases left between them. This CDR3 comprises 13 residues. CDR1 and CDR2 (germline): WSHSY, SAAADI. TCRdb ran MiXCR on the 5' RACE reads and lists one entry per CDR3 protein. The repertoire holds under 300,000 distinct CDR3 sequences, with about an eighth as singletons. The chain uses TRBV10-2 and TRBJ2-2; the D is unclear. The sequencing here drew on CD4+ T cells sorted from PBMCs, taken 45 days after the yellow fever booster vaccination. The source is a man between 25 and 39 years old who received the YFV17D yellow fever vaccine. For the CDR3, the DNA is TGCGCCAGCATAGGGCTATACACCGGGGAGCTGTTTTTT. This gives the protein CASIGLYTGELFF.